This TCR beta chain came from a study of T cell responses to AZD1222 COVID-19 vaccine. Germline lookup yields CDR1 MNHEY and CDR2 SVGAGI. Trimming left V 3 bases short and J 1 base short, with 14 bases between. The CDR3 runs 16 residues. Profiling relied on immunoSEQ multiplex PCR, and the TCRdb table lists in-frame clones only, not all of them. The sample consists of around 110,000 clones, 80% to 85% of them appearing once. The clonotype comes from an adult in good health. The gene calls are TRBV6-5 and TRBJ2-3; the D is unclear. The sample was peripheral blood, taken on day 0 of AZD1222 vaccination. CDR3 protein: CASSYSVLPGTDTQYF. CDR3 nucleotides: TGTGCCAGCAGTTATTCGGTCCTCCCTGGCACAGATACGCAGTATTTT.